This TCR beta chain was found in a study of blood T cell repertoires in COVID-19. Profiling relied on immunoSEQ multiplex PCR, and the TCRdb table lists in-frame clones only, not all of them. The table records 380,000 or so clones, more than 65% of them present only once. CDR3 length equals 19 residues. V lost 0 bases, J lost 0 bases, and 21 bases lay in between. V usage is TRBV23-1 and J usage is TRBJ2-7; D might be TRBD1 (6 bases). TRBV23-1 is an ORF, with its function uncertain. The TCR comes from a human donor with acute or convalescent COVID-19. The donor label of this sample is uncertain. The specimen was peripheral blood. The CDR3 DNA reads TGCGCCAGCAGTCAATCTGAGGAAAGCCGGGACACCCCCTCCTACGAGCAGTACTTC. It encodes CASSQSEESRDTPSYEQYF.